Detailed here is one T cell receptor (beta chain). Its antigen is not known. Assay: immunoSEQ multiplex PCR; the TCRdb copy retains only in-frame clones and omits some. The repertoire holds over 55,000 clones, with 91% as singletons. Looked up from germline, CDR1 is SGHNT and CDR2 is YENEEA. This CDR3 spans 11 amino acids. Trimming took off 5 bases at V and 5 bases at J, with 7 bases between the two ends. The data originate from a study of OX40 agonist ivuxolimab in advanced cancers. As for the study in general: Participants, 65% to 85% male, averaged roughly 55 years of age, ranging from roughly 23 to 80. Study-wide results and limits: In a subset of nonresponders, normalized T-cell clonal expansion was also low. CD4+ and CD8+ blood T cells expanded clonally by week 6 at 0.1 to 3.0 mg/kg.

V gene TRBV11-3 combines with J gene TRBJ2-7; D possibly corresponds to TRBD2 (6 bases). Here the sequenced sample was CD4+ or CD8+ T cells sorted from blood, taken in a trial of the OX40 agonist ivuxolimab. This TCR was sampled from an adult with an advanced solid tumor such as melanoma, head and neck, liver or kidney cancer. CDR3 protein: CASSRTNEQYF. The CDR3 region has the DNA TGTGCCAGCAGCCGGACTAACGAGCAGTACTTC.